This TCR beta chain derives from a study of T cells in pancreatic ductal adenocarcinoma listed by TCRdb under 2017. Turning to the overall study: To learn about the adaptive T-cell response arising naturally, investigators profiled where tumor-infiltrating CD8+ T cells, together with suppressive cells, were located within resected pancreatic ductal adenocarcinoma, how abundant they were, and what qualities they showed.

Concerning this clone itself: Its antigen remains unidentified. The record has no base qualities; no much larger clone is one base away.

Selected pancreatic ductal adenocarcinoma patients had undergone surgery without neoadjuvant therapy. Peripheral blood was collected in heparin tubes, from which PBMCs were isolated by histopaque density gradient and cryopreserved in roughly 10% DMSO. Using the DNeasy Blood and Tissue Kit with Proteinase K and RNase treatment, genomic DNA was extracted from roughly seven PBMC and roughly nine flash-frozen tumor specimens. Overall study results and their limits: T-cell clonality showed no significant difference between tumor and blood, with a mean clonality of around 0.12 in tumors and approximately 0.078 in blood. Since most people with pancreatic cancer show up with disease that cannot be operated on, the resected cohort was biased toward the minority who had early-stage disease. Blood samples had more total productive templates and 6.5 to 9.5-fold more unique clonotypes than tumor samples. Comparisons of clonality between tumor and blood may be biased toward lower diversity because tumors are enriched in CD45RO+ effector T cells rather than naive T cells.

The germline V gene (reference sequence) yields SEHNR for CDR1 and FQNEAQ for CDR2. V lost 5 bases and J lost 0 bases; the stretch between them is 7 bases long. The CDR3 measures 14 amino acids from cysteine to phenylalanine. Only CDR3 DNA remains: 42 bases, in frame from the first base. The immunoSEQ hsTCRB kit was used to amplify TCR beta CDR3 regions from genomic DNA. High-throughput TRB CDR3 sequencing was performed on an Illumina HiSeq system. The published analysis was carried out like this. The immunoSEQ software was used to analyze sequencing reads, and nonproductive sequences containing premature stops or frame-shifts were removed. To calculate repertoire clonality, Shannon entropy was normalized by log2 of the number of unique productive sequences, and that value was subtracted from one. Sourced from immuneACCESS, this table was stored by TCRdb with only in-frame sequences that have V and J called. A share of the clones is absent; for the studies checked, an unresolved V gene accounts for under half, and the remainder has no known explanation. That table furnishes V, J and clone size, whereas the DNA furnished D and trimming. The sample has just under 30,000 clones on record, approximately 90% of them singletons. The ten biggest clones cover roughly 2% of the sample.

The receptor was derived from a human donor with pancreatic ductal adenocarcinoma. Sequences were obtained from PBMCs. The chain was built from TRBV7-9 and TRBJ2-2; the D segment could be TRBD1, given 6 matching bases. The CDR3 reads as follows: CASSHRANTGELFF. The bases are TGTGCCAGCAGCCACAGGGCGAACACCGGGGAGCTGTTTTTT.